The sequence of this T cell receptor (beta chain) was determined in a study of cytomegalovirus exposure and HLA in healthy donors (dated by TCRdb to the late 2010s). Turning to the overall study: An earlier analysis of approximately 640 of the donors reported about 290 Gb of sequence data and 117 million unique TCR beta sequences from roughly 200 million T cells. Roughly 300 gigabases of sequencing data and about 92 million unique TCR sequences made up an early release that covered about 640 HLA-typed donors. Among the roughly 400 genotyped donors, approximately 77% belonged to the genetic ancestry cluster associated with self-reported Caucasian donors. The study aimed to test whether signatures of past pathogen exposure could be identified by cataloging public T cell receptors. The study profiled the T cell repertoires of under 700 subjects by immunosequencing and related them to cytomegalovirus serostatus. In addition to the first cohort of hundreds of subjects, a separate validation cohort of some 120 different subjects was used. High-throughput TCR immunosequencing, statistical association of individual TCRs with disease status, and machine learning were combined to predict cytomegalovirus infection status. A later analysis re-examined previously published TCR beta repertoires from 500 to 700 donors and added high-resolution HLA genotyping to investigate patterns of TCR occurrence. Rather than using new phenotypic data, the later analysis identified candidate immune exposures from TCR beta sequences and from how often those sequences occurred across donors. An earlier analysis of 587 of the donors used high-throughput TCR beta sequencing to judge whether each TCR beta V gene segment behaved as functional or pseudogenic. Donor age, sex, ethnicity and CMV serostatus were compiled alongside the repertoire data. A later genetic analysis took genome-wide SNP genotypes for about three fifths of the 666 donors and used that subset as a discovery cohort. Every repertoire in the discovery cohort had been generated on one and the same sequencing platform. Both class I and class II loci were covered by HLA typing, at four-digit resolution. The number of donors typed differed by locus, with about 629-630 for A, B, C, DRB1 and DQB1, roughly 520 for DQA1, 600 to 610 for DPA1, and around 430 for DPB1. Roughly five DR-DQ haplotypes were treated as single units for association and clustering because of strong linkage in the cohort. On average, roughly 200,000 unique TCR beta nucleotide sequences were sequenced per donor among a few hundred genotyped donors of the cohort, with about 19% of those sequences being non-productive.

Beyond this particular receptor, the publication reports: In an earlier analysis of some 500 of the donors, most TCR beta V segments were observed in productive rearrangements about 87% or about 30% of the time, broadly matching IMGT annotations. Roughly uniform sequencing depth across donors was assumed in presence/absence analyses, although this assumption may not hold. A cluster of highly shared sequence variants was judged likely to be a technical artifact of the sequencing pipeline. The classifier was reported to diagnose cytomegalovirus status with high specificity and sensitivity in both the original cohort and the validation cohort. Because HLA typing was missing for some donors at each locus, association tests included only the typed subset. Correlated functional status among segregating V segments might be attributable to linkage disequilibrium, but an unknown experimental factor could not be ruled out. In vitro tests confirmed that three of the cytomegalovirus-associated TCR beta chains recognize cytomegalovirus antigens. Some IMGT-functional V segments, including TRBV6-2 and TRBV6-3, could not be distinguished by the 87-base-pair reads and were therefore excluded. An association between a missense DCLRE1C variant and V-gene and J-gene trimming of TCR beta chains was found in a later genetic analysis and replicated in an independent cohort. According to a later analysis, most CMV-associated TCR beta chains appeared to be HLA-restricted, and the HLA associations seemed to be driven largely by CMV exposure. A further reported finding was that TCR beta sequences accurately predicted the HLA-A and HLA-B alleles for most subjects in the first cohort. A later analysis found that HLA-associated TCR beta chains were more clonally expanded and had lower generation probabilities than equally common non-associated chains. Because counts were too low, around 18 rarely observed V segments, including chromosome 9 orphons, were left out of the earlier analysis of 587 of the donors. The authors suggested that the approach could potentially be generalized to other disease states and immunological phenotypes. The study listed 150 to 200 TCR beta chains as associated with cytomegalovirus. At a false discovery rate of 0.05, a later analysis linked 15,000 to 20,000 TCR beta sequences to specific HLA alleles. In a later genetic analysis, fewer N-insertions in productive TCRs were reported among donors in an Asian-associated ancestry cluster than the roughly 700-donor mean. Immune exposure information for the cohort was limited to CMV serostatus. When HLA alleles, especially DR and DQ, strongly co-occurred, attributing TCR associations to individual alleles was difficult. Only TCR beta chains were sequenced in this cohort, and the absence of alpha or paired-chain data limited detectable features. According to a later analysis, TCR association rates differed among HLA loci, with DRB1 alleles showing the most associated TCRs and HLA-C alleles showing the fewest. Most TCR sequences were observed very rarely across donors, whereas some public TCRs were present in many individuals. According to a later analysis, parvovirus B19, influenza, CMV and Epstein-Barr virus appeared linked to several top co-occurrence clusters.

The CDR3 has 16 amino acids, counting the end cysteine and phenylalanine. Solely the CDR3 DNA is kept, with 48 bases framed from the first base. Reading the germline V gene gives CDR1 SGHVS and CDR2 FNYEAQ. The cohort comprised several hundred healthy bone marrow donors. At the time of sampling, all cohort members were nominally healthy, though unrecorded immune exposures were likely present. The donor tested CMV seronegative, placing the donor among the 350 to 400 seronegative members of the cohort. A peripheral blood sample was collected from each donor, and TCR beta sequencing was performed on peripheral blood mononuclear cells. The Qiagen DNeasy Blood Extraction Kit was used to extract genomic DNA from the blood cell samples. The library came from the immunoSEQ multiplex PCR assay. For the multiplex PCR, a mixture combining 60 forward primers for TCR Vbeta segments and 13 reverse primers for TCR Jbeta segments was used. The CDR3 region of rearranged TCR beta genes was amplified from genomic DNA with a multiplex PCR assay. The Illumina HiSeq System was used to sequence the amplified TCR beta libraries as 87-base-pair reads. The authors' analysis ran thus. A later analysis counted about 82 million unique TCR beta chains across the 650 to 800 repertoires, and some 12 million of these chains were shared by at least two donors. Raw reads were error-corrected and collapsed into unique sequences by a nearest-neighbor algorithm in which closely related sequences were merged to remove PCR and sequencing errors. CDR3 sequences were aligned to IMGT reference sequences to assign V, D and J gene segments. Each retained sequence needed at least a six-nucleotide match to both a V gene segment and a J gene segment. Rearrangements were called productive when the CDR3 lacked stop codons and stayed in frame with V and J; all others were non-productive. CDR3 was defined by IMGT convention, running from the second conserved V-encoded cysteine to the conserved J-encoded phenylalanine. In an earlier analysis of roughly 610 of the donors, sequences lacking an unambiguous match to a single V gene segment were excluded. In an earlier analysis of about 590 of the donors, a V segment was called functional when productive rearrangements were above 56.7%, and segregating when the standard deviation between donors exceeded 5%. To diagnose cytomegalovirus status from the catalog of TCR beta chain sequences, a statistical classification framework was built. In a later analysis, V and J genes were assigned by comparing TCR nucleotide sequences against IMGT/GENE-DB human TR gene sequences. A later analysis assigned CDR3 sequences and most-parsimonious VDJ recombination scenarios with the TCRdist pipeline. In a later analysis, every TCR beta chain was defined by the combination of its CDR3 amino acid sequence and its V-gene family, and reads without a unique V-gene family were dropped. In a later analysis, fewer than 650 highly shared, low-generation-probability nucleotide sequences were removed to address suspected cross-contamination and a sequencing artifact. In a later analysis, a clonal expansion index for each public chain was calculated from normalized within-repertoire ranks of inferred template counts. In a later analysis, generation probabilities were computed using a VDJ recombination model fitted to out-of-frame rearrangements, and the results were checked against IGoR. A later analysis scored TCR-TCR, TCR-HLA and TCR-CMV co-occurrence with hypergeometric tests, applying a repertoire-size bias correction to TCR pairs. To estimate false discovery rates, a later analysis permuted the HLA or CMV assignments 20 times. In a later analysis, co-occurring TCRs were grouped with DBSCAN, and TCRdist sequence similarity was added when clustering was performed within HLA-allele-positive subsets. Repertoires with fewer than 30,000 or more than 120,000 public chains were left out of co-occurrence clustering, as were about five repertoires with anomalous nucleotide sharing. The clones in this table, taken by TCRdb from immuneACCESS, are in-frame only. Not every clone is retained; where verified, under half of the shortfall comes from an unresolved V gene, and the cause of the rest is unknown. That table furnishes V, J and clone size, whereas the DNA furnished D and trimming. The table for this sample lists 35,000 or so clones; roughly 79% of them were counted only once. Together, the top ten hold around a tenth of the sample.

Points on this clone: What antigen it recognizes has not been identified. A junction end diverges from the germline sequence, so it may reflect a read error.

The V and J genes are TRBV7-6 and TRBJ2-1, and 12 bases in between align with TRBD2. The source of this sequence is a woman between 35 and 50 years old in good health and CMV-seronegative. Material: PBMCs. The CDR3 corresponds to CASSAGLAGSFNEQFF. The nucleotide sequence reads TGTGCCAGCAGCGCTGGACTAGCGGGGTCCTTCAATGAGCAGTTCTTC.